The 3 T cell receptor beta chains reported below all come from one sample, sequenced in a study of type 1 regulatory T cells. One entry per CDR3 protein results from TCRdb running MiXCR on the reads. The repertoire includes some 18,000 distinct CDR3 sequences, more than 8.5% of them detected once, and over 2.5% sits in the top ten. The sample was CD4+ T cells, either the whole sample or a sorted fraction (not recorded which). Receptor source: a human donor in good health.

This clonotype came up many times. The chain has TRBV27 and TRBJ2-7; no clear D gene. The CDR3 contains 11 residues. Germline V lookup: CDR1 MNHEY, CDR2 SMNVEV (reference sequence). V was pared by 5 bases and J by 2 bases, with 4 bases between. Here the CDR3 DNA reads TGTGCCAGCAGTAGGCCCTACGAGCAGTACTTC. Amino acid sequence: CASSRPYEQYF.

This clonotype was seen a handful of times. The chain combines TRBV29-1 with TRBJ2-1; D unresolved. This CDR3 spans 13 amino acids. Trimming took off 4 bases at V and 7 bases at J, with 14 bases between the two ends. Germline loops: CDR1 SQVTM, CDR2 ANQGSEA. The CDR3 DNA reads TGCAGCGTTGGCTTGTCGATGGGGAATGAGCAGTTCTTC. Translated: CSVGLSMGNEQFF.

This clonotype was detected only a few times. J is TRBJ2-1 and V is TRBV5-1; 11 bases agree with TRBD2. Germline V CDR1 and CDR2: SGHRS, YFSETQ. The junction had 5 bases not matched to a gene; V was cut back by 3 bases and J by 0 bases. This CDR3 spans 17 amino acids. The CDR3 reads CASSWIAGGGSYNEQFF. CDR3 DNA: TGCGCCAGCAGCTGGATAGCGGGAGGGGGCTCCTACAATGAGCAGTTCTTC.